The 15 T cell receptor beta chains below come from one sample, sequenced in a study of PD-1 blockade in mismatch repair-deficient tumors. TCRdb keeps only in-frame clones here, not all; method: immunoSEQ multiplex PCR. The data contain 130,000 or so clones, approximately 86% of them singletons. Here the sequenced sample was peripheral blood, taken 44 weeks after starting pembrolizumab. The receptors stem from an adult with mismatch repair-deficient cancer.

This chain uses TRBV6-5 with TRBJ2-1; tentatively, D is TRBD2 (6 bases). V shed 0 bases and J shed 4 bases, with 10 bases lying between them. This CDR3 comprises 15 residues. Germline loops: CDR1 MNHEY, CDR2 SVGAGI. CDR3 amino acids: CASSYSTGVYNEQFF. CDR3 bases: TGTGCCAGCAGTTACTCGACGGGAGTGTACAATGAGCAGTTCTTC.

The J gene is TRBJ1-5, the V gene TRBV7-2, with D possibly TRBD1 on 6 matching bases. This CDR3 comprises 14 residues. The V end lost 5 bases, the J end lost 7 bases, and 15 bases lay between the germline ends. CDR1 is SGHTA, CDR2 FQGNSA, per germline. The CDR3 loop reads CASSIQGMMQPQHF. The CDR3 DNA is TGTGCCAGCAGCATACAGGGAATGATGCAGCCCCAGCATTTT.

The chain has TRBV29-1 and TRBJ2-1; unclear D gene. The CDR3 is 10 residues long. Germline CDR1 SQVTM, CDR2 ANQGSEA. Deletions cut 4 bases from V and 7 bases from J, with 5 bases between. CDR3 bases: TGCAGCGTTGGAGTGAATGAGCAGTTCTTC. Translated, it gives CSVGVNEQFF.

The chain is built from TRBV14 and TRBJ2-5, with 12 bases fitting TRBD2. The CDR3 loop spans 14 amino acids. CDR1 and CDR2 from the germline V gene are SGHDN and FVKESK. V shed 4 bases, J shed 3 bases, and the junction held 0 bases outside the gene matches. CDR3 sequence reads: CASSRLAGEETQYF. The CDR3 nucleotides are TGTGCCAGCAGCCGACTAGCGGGAGAAGAGACCCAGTACTTC.

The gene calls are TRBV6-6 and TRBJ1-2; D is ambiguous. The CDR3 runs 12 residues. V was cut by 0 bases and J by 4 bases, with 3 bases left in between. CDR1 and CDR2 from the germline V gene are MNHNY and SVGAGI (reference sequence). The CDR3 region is CASSYSGYGYTF. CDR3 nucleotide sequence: TGTGCCAGCAGTTACTCAGGCTATGGCTACACCTTC.

In DNA, the CDR3 is TGTGCCATCAGTGATCTCGCTAGCGGTTACGACAATGAGCAGTTCTTC. Translated, it gives CAISDLASGYDNEQFF. The rearrangement links TRBV10-3 to TRBJ2-1; 7 nucleotides line up with TRBD2. Losses at the gene ends were 3 bases for V and 5 bases for J; bases not matched to a gene: 10. CDR1 is ENHRY, CDR2 SYGVKD, per germline. There are 16 residues in the CDR3.

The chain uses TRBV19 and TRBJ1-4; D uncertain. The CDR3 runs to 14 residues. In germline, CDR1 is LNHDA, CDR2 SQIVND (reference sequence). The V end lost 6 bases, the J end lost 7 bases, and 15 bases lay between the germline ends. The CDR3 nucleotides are TGTGCCAGTAGAACGGCAGGACGGTTTGAAAAACTGTTTTTT. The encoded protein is CASRTAGRFEKLFF. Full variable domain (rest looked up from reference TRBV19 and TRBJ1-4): DGGITQSPKYLFRKEGQNVTLSCEQNLNHDAMYWYRQDPGQGLRLIYYSQIVNDFQKGDIAEGYSVSREKKESFPLTVTSAQKNPTAFYLCASRTAGRFEKLFFGSGTQLSVL.

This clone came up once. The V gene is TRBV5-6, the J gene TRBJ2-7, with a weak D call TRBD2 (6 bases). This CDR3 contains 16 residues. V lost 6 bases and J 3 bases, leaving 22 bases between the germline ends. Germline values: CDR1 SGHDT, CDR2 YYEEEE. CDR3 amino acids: CASTAMRRGVLYEQYF. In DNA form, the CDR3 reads TGTGCCAGCACCGCAATGAGGAGGGGAGTCCTCTACGAGCAGTACTTC.

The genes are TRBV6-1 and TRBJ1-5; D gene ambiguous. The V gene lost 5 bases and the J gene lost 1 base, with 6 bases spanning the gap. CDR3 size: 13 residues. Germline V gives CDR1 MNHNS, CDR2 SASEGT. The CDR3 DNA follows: TGTGCCAGCAGTTCGAAAAGCAATCAGCCCCAGCATTTT. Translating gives CASSSKSNQPQHF.

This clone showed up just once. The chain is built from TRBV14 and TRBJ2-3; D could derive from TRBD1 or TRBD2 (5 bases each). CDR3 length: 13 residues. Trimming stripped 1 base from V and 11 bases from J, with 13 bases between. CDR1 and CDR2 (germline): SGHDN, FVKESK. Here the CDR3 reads CASSQGRSRGQYF. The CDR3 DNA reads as TGTGCCAGCAGCCAAGGAAGATCGAGGGGGCAGTATTTT.

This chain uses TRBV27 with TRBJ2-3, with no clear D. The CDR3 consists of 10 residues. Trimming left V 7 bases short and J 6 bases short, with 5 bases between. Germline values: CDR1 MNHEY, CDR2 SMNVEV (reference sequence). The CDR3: CASIGDTQYF. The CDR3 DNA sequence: TGTGCCAGCATCGGGGATACGCAGTATTTT.

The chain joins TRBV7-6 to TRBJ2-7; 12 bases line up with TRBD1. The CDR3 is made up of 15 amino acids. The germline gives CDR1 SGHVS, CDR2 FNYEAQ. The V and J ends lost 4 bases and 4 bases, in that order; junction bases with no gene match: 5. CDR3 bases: TGTGCCAGCAGCTCCCCGGGACAGGGGGCTTACGAGCAGTACTTC. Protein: CASSSPGQGAYEQYF.

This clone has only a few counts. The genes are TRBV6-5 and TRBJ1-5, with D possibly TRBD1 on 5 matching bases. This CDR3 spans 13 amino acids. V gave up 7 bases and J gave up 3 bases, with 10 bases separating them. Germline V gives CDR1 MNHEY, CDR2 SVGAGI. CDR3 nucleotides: TGTGCCAGCAAACGACAGTACAATCAGCCCCAGCATTTT. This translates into CASKRQYNQPQHF.

The CDR3 DNA sequence: TGTGCCAGCAGTGAATGGGAGACCGTACCTACCTTCTACGAGCAGTACTTC. Encoded protein: CASSEWETVPTFYEQYF. The chain carries TRBV2 and TRBJ2-7, with D possibly being TRBD2 (5 bases). V lost 2 bases, J lost 3 bases, and 20 bases lay in between. Germline CDR1 and CDR2: SNHLY and FYNNEI. The CDR3 has 17 amino acids.

The CDR3 sequence is CASSYSLSDRGRRDTQYF. As DNA, the CDR3 is TGTGCCAGCAGTTATTCCCTCTCAGACAGGGGGCGCCGGGATACGCAGTATTTT. V and J are TRBV28 and TRBJ2-3; 10 nucleotides line up with TRBD1. There are 18 residues in the CDR3. Germline CDR1 is MDHEN and CDR2 is SYDVKM. V gave up 4 bases and J gave up 6 bases; unmatched junction bases: 16.